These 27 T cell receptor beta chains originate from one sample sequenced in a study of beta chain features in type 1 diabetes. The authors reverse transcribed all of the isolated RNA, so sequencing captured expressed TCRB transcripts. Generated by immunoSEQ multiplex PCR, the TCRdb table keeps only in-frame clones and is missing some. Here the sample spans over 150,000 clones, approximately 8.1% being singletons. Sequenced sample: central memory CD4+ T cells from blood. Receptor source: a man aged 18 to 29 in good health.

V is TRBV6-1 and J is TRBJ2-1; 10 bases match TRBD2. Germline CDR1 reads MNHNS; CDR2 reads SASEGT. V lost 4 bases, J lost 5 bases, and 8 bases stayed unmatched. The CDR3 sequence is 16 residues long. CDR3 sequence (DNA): TGTGCCAGCAGTGTGACCGGGACTAGCGTAAACAATGAGCAGTTCTTC. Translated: CASSVTGTSVNNEQFF.

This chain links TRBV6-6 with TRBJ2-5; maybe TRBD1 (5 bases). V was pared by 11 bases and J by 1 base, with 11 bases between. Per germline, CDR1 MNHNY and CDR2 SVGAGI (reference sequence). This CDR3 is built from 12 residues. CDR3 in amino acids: CAEGAAQETQYF. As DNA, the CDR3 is TGTGCCGAAGGGGCGGCCCAAGAGACCCAGTACTTC.

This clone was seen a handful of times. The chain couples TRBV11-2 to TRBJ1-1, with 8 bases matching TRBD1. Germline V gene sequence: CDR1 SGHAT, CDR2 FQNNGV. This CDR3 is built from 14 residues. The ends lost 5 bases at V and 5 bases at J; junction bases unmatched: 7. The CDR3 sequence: CASSPRQGSTEAFF. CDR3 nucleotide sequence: TGTGCCAGCAGCCCTAGACAGGGGTCGACTGAAGCTTTCTTT. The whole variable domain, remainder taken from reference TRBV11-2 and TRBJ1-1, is EAGVAQSPRYKIIEKRQSVAFWCNPISGHATLYWYQQILGQGPKLLIQFQNNGVVDDSQLPKDRFSAERLKGVDSTLKIQPAKLEDSAVYLCASSPRQGSTEAFFGQGTRLTVV.

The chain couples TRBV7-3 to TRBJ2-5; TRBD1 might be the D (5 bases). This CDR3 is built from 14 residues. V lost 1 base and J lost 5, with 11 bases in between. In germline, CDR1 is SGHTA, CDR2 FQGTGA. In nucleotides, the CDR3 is TGTGCCAGCAGCTTAAATTCAGGGCAGGAGACCCAGTACTTC. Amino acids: CASSLNSGQETQYF.

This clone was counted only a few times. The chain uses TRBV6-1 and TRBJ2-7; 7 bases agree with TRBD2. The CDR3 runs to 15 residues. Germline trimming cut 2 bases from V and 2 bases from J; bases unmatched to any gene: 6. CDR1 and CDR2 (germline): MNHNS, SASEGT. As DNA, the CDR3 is TGTGCCAGCAGTGAACCAGCGGGAAGCGCCTACGAGCAGTACTTC. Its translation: CASSEPAGSAYEQYF.

CDR3 in DNA: TGTGCCAGCAGCTACGACTTGGGGACTAGCGCCGAGCAGTACTTC. Protein sequence: CASSYDLGTSAEQYF. This rearrangement joins TRBV7-9 to TRBJ2-7; TRBD2 agrees at 10 bases. The germline gives CDR1 SEHNR, CDR2 FQNEAQ (reference sequence). V trimming: 4 bases; J trimming: 6 bases; junction bases outside the gene matches: 9. The CDR3 consists of 15 residues.

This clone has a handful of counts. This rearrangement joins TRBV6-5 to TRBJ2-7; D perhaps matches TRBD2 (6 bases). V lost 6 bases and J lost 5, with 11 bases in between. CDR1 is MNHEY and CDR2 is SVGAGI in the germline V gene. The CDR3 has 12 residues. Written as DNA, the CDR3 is TGTGCCAGCAGCGGGTGGGGGGACGAGCAGTACTTC. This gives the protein CASSGWGDEQYF.

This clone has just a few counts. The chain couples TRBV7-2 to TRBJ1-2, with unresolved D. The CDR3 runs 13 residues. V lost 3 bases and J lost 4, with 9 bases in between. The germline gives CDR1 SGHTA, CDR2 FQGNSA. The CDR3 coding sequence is TGTGCCAGCAGCTTGGGGAGTGGCTATGGCTACACCTTC. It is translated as CASSLGSGYGYTF.

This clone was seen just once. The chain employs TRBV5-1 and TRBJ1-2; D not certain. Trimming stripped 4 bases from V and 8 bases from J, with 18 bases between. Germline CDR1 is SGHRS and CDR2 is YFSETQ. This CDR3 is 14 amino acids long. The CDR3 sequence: CASSIEGARGGYTF. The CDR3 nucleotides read TGCGCCAGCAGCATCGAGGGAGCCCGAGGGGGCTACACCTTC.

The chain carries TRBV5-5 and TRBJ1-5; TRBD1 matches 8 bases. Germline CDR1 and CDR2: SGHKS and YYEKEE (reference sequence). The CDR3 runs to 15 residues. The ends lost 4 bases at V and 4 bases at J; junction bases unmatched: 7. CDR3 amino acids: CASSPRDRLNQPQHF. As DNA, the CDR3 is TGTGCCAGCAGCCCCCGGGACAGGCTGAATCAGCCCCAGCATTTT.

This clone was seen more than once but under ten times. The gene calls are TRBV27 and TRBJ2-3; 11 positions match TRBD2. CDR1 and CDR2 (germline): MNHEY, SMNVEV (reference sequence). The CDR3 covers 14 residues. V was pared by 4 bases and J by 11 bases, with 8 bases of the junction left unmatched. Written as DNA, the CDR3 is TGTGCCAGCAGTTCTCCGGGACTAGCGGACTTGCAGTATTTT. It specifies CASSSPGLADLQYF.

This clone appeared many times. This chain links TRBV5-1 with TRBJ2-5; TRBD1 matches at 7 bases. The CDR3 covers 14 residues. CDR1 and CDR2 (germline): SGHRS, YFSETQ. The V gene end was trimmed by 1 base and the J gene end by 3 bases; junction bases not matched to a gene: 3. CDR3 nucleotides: TGCGCCAGCAGCTTGCACAGGGGAAAAGAGACCCAGTACTTC. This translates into CASSLHRGKETQYF.

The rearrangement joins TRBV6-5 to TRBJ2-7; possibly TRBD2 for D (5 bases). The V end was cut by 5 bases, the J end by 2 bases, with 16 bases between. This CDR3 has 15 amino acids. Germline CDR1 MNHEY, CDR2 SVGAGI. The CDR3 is CASSRLRGKTYEQYF. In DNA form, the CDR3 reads TGTGCCAGCAGTCGCCTCCGGGGAAAGACCTACGAGCAGTACTTC.

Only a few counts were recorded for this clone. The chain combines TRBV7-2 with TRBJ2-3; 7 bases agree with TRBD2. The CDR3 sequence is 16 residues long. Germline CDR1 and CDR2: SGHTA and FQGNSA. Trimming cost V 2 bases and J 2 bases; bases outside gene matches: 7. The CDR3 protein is CASSLRLAVNTDTQYF. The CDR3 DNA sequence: TGTGCCAGCAGCTTACGGCTAGCGGTCAACACAGATACGCAGTATTTT.

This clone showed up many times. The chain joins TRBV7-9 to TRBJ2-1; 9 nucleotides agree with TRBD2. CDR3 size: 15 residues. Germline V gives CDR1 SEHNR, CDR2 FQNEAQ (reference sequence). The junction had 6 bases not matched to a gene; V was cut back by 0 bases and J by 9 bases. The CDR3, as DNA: TGTGCCAGCAGCTTAGCTAGCGGGAGTCATGGTGAGCAGTTCTTC. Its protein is CASSLASGSHGEQFF.

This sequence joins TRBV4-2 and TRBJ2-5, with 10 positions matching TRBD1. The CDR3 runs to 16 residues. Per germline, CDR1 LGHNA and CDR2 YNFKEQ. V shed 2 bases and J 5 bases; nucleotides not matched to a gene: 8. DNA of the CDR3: TGTGCCAGCAGCCAAAAACGAGGACAGGGGGGTGAGACCCAGTACTTC. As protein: CASSQKRGQGGETQYF.

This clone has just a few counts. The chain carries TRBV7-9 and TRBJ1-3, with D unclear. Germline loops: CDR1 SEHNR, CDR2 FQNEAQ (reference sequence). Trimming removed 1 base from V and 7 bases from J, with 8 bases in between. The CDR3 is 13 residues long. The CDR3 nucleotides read TGTGCCAGCAGCTTAGAAGTGACTAACACCATATATTTT. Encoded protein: CASSLEVTNTIYF.

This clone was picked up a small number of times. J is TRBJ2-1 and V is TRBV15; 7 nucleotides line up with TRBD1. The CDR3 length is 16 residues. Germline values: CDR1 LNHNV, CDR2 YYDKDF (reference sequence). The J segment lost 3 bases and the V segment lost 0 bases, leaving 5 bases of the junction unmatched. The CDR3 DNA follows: TGTGCCACCAGCAGAGATGAGGGGGCGATCTACAATGAGCAGTTCTTC. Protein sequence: CATSRDEGAIYNEQFF.

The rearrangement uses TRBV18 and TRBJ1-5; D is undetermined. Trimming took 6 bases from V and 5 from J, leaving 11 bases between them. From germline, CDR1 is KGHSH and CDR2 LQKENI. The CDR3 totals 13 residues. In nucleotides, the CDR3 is TGTGCCAGCTCTTCGGGGTCGGATCAGCCCCAGCATTTT. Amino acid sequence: CASSSGSDQPQHF.

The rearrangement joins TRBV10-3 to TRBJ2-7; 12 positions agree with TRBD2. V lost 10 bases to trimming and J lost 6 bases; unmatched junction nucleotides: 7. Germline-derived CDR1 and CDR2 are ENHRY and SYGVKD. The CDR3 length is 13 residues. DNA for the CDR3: TGTGCCACCCTTCTAGCGGGAGGGCGCGAGCAGTACTTC. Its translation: CATLLAGGREQYF.

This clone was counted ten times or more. CDR3 in DNA: TGTGCCAGCAGCGACCCTAGCGGGGGGGCAGTCTTCGAGCAGTACTTC. Encoded protein: CASSDPSGGAVFEQYF. J is TRBJ2-7 and V is TRBV5-4; 12 positions agree with TRBD2. Losses at the gene ends were 4 bases for V and 6 bases for J; bases not matched to a gene: 11. Germline lookup yields CDR1 SGHNT and CDR2 YYREEE (reference sequence). The CDR3 length is 16 residues.

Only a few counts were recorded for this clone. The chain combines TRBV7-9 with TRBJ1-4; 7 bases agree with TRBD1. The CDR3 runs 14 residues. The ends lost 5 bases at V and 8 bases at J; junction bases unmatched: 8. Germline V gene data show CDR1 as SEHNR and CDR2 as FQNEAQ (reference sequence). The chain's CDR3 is CASSDDRVWEKLFF. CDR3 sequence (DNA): TGTGCCAGCAGCGACGACAGGGTCTGGGAAAAACTGTTTTTT.

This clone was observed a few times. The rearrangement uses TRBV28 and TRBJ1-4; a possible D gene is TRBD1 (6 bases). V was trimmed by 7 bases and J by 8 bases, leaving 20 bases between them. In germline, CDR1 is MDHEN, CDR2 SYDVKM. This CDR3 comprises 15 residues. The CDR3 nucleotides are TGTGCCAGCACTTCTCCACAGGGCCGCTCCGAAAAACTGTTTTTT. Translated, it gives CASTSPQGRSEKLFF.

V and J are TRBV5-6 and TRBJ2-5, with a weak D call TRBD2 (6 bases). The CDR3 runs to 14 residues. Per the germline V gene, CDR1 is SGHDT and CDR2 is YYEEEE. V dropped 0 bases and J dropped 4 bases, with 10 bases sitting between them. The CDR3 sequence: CASSLVDSGETQYF. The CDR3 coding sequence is TGTGCCAGCAGCTTGGTCGATAGCGGAGAGACCCAGTACTTC.

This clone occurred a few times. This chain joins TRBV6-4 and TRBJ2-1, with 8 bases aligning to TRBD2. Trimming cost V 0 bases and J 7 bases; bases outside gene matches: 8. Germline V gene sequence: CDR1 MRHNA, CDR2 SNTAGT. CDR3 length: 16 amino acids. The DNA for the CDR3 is TGTGCCAGCAGTGACTCATCGGGGGGGACCGAAAATGAGCAGTTCTTC. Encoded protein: CASSDSSGGTENEQFF.

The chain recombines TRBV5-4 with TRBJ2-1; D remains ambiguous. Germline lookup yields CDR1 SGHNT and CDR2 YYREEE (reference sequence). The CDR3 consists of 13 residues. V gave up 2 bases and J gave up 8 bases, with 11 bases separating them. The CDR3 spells CASSLDIAYEQFF. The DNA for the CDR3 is TGTGCCAGCAGCTTAGATATAGCTTATGAGCAGTTCTTC.

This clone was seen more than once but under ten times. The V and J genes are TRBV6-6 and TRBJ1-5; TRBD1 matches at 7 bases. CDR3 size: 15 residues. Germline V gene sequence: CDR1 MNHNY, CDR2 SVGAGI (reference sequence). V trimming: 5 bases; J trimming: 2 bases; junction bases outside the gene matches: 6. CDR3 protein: CASSRQGRRNQPQHF. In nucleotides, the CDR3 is TGTGCCAGCAGTCGACAGGGTAGGCGCAATCAGCCCCAGCATTTT.